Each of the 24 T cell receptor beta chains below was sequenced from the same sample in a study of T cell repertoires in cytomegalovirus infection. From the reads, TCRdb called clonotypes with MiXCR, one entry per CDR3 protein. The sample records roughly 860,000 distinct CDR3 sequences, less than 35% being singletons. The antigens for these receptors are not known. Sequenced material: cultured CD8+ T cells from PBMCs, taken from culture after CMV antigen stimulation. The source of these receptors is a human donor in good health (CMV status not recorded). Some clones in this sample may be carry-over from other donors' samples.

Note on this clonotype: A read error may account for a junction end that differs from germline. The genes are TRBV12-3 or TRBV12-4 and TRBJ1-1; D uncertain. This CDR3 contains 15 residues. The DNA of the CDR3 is TGTGCCAGCAGCTTAGTGTTGACCCAGAACACTGAAGCTTTCTTT. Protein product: CASSLVLTQNTEAFF.

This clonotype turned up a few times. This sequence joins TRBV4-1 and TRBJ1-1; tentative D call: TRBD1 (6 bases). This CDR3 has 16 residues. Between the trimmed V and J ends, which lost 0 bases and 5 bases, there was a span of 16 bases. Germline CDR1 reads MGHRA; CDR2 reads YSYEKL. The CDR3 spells CASSQDFPGGRTEAFF. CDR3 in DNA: TGCGCCAGCAGCCAAGATTTTCCGGGGGGCCGGACTGAAGCTTTCTTT.

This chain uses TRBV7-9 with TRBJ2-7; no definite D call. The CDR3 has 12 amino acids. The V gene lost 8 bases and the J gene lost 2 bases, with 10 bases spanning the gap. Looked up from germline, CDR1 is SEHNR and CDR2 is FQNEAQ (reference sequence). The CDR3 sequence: CASSNNPYEQYF. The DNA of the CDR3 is TGTGCCAGCTCTAATAATCCCTACGAGCAGTACTTC.

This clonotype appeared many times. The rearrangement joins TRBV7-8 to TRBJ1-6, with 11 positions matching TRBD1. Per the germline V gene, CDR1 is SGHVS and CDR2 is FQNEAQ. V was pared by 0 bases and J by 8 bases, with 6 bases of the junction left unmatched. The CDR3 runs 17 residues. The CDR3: CASSLARTGGTYSPLHF. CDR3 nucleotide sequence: TGTGCCAGCAGCTTAGCGAGGACAGGGGGCACCTATTCACCCCTCCACTTT.

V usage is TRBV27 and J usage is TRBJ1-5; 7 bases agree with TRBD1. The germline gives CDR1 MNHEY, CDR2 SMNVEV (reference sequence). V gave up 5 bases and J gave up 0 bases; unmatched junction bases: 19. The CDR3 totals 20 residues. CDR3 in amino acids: CASSPTLDRWSRYSNQPQHF. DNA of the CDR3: TGTGCCAGCAGTCCAACCCTGGACAGGTGGTCCCGTTATAGCAATCAGCCCCAGCATTTT.

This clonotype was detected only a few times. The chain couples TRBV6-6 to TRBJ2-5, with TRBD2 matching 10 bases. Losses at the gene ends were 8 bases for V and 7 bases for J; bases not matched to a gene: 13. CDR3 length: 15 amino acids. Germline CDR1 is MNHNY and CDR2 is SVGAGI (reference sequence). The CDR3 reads CASHLAGGPSGTQYF. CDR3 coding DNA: TGTGCCAGCCATTTAGCGGGGGGCCCTTCAGGGACCCAGTACTTC.

DNA for the CDR3: TGTGCCAGCAGTGAATTTGGACGGATGAACACTGAAGCTTTCTTT. Encoded protein: CASSEFGRMNTEAFF. This rearrangement joins TRBV6-1 to TRBJ1-1; D gene uncertain. Germline V CDR1 and CDR2: MNHNS, SASEGT. CDR3 length equals 15 residues. V was cut by 2 bases and J by 0 bases, with 10 bases left in between.

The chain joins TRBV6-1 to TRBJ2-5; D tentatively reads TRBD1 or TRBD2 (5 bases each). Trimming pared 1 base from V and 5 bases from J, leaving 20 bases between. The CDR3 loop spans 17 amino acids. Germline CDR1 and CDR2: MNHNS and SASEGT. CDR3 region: CASSEETTGYWGETQYF. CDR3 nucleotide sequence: TGTGCCAGCAGTGAAGAGACAACTGGATACTGGGGGGAGACCCAGTACTTC.

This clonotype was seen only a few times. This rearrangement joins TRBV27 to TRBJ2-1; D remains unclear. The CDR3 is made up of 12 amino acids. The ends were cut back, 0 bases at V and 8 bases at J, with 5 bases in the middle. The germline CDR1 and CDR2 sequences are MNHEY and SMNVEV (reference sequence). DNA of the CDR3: TGTGCCAGCAGTTTATCCCCGCATGAGCAGTTCTTC. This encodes CASSLSPHEQFF.

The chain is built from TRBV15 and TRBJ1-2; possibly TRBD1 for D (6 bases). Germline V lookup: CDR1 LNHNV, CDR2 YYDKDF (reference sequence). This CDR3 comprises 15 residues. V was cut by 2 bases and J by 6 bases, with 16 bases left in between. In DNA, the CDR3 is TGTGCCACCAGCAGACCGGGGGGGGCCCATGATGGCTACACCTTC. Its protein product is CATSRPGGAHDGYTF.

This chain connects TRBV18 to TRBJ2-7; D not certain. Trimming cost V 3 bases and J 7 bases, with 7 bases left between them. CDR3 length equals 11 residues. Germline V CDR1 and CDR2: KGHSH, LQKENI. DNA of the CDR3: TGTGCCAGCTCACCGCAACGAGAGCAGTACGTC. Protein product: CASSPQREQYV.

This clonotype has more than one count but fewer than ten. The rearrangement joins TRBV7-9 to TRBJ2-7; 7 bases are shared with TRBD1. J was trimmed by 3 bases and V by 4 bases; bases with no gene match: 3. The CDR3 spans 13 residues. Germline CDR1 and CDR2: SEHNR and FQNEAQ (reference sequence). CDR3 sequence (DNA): TGTGCCAGCAGCTCGGACAGGTTCTACGAGCAGTACTTC. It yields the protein CASSSDRFYEQYF.

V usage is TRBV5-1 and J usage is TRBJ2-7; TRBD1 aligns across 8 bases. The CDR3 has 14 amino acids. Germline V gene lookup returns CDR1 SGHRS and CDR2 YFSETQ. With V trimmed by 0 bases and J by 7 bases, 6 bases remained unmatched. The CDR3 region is CASSLGQGALEQYF. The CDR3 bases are TGCGCCAGCAGCTTGGGGCAGGGGGCGCTTGAGCAGTACTTC. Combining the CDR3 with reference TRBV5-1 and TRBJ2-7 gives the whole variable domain KAGVTQTPRYLIKTRGQQVTLSCSPISGHRSVSWYQQTPGQGLQFLFEYFSETQRNKGNFPGRFSGRQFSNSRSEMNVSTLELGDSALYLCASSLGQGALEQYFGPGTRLTVT.

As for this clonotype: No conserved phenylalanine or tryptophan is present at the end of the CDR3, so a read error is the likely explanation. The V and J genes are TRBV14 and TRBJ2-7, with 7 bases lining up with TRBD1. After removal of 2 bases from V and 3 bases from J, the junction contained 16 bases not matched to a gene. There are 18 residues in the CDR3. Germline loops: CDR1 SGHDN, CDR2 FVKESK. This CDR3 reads CASSQQSQGGQLYYEQYS. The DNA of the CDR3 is TGTGCCAGCAGCCAACAGTCGCAAGGGGGCCAGCTCTACTACGAGCAGTACTCC.

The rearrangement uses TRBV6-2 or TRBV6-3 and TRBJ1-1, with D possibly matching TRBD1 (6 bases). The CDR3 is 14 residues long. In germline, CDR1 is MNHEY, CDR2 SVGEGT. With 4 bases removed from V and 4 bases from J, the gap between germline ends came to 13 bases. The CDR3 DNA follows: TGTGCCAGCAGTTCCGGGACAACAGTCACTGAAGCTTTCTTT. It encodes CASSSGTTVTEAFF.

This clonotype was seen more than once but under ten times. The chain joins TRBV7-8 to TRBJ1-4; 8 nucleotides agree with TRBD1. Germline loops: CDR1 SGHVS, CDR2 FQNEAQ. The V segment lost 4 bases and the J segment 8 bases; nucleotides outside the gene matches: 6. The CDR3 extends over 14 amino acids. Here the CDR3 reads CASSSDREGEKLFF. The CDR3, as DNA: TGTGCCAGCAGCTCGGACAGGGAGGGCGAAAAACTGTTTTTT.

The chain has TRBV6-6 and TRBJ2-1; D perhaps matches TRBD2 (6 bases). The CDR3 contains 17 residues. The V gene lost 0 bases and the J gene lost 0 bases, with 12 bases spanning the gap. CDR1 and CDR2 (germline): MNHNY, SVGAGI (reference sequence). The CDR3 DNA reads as TGTGCCAGCAGTTACTCACTAGCCCAGAGCTCCTACAATGAGCAGTTCTTC. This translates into CASSYSLAQSSYNEQFF.

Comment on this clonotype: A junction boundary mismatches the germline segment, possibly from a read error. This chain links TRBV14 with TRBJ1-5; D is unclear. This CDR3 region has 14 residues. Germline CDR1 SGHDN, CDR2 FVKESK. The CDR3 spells CASSLWGSNRPQHF. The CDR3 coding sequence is TGTGCCAGCAGTCTGTGGGGTAGCAATCGGCCCCAGCATTTT.

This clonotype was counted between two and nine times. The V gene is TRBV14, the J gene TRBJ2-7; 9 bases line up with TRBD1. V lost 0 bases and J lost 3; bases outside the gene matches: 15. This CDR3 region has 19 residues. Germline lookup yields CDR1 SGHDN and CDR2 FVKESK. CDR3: CASSQDRWAGTGKYYEQYF. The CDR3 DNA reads TGTGCCAGCAGCCAAGATCGATGGGCCGGGACAGGGAAATACTACGAGCAGTACTTC.

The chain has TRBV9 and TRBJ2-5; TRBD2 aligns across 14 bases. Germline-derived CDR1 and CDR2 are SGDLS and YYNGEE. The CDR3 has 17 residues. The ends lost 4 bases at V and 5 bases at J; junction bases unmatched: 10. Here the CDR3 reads CASSPGTSGGSQETQYF. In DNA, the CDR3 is TGTGCCAGCAGCCCGGGGACTAGCGGGGGAAGTCAGGAGACCCAGTACTTC.

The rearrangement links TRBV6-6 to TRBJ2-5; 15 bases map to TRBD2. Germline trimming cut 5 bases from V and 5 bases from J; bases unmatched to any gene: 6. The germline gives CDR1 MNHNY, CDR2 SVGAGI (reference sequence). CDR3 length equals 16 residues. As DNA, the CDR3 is TGTGCCAGCAGTGTCGGACTAGCGGGGGGGCACGAGACCCAGTACTTC. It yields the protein CASSVGLAGGHETQYF.

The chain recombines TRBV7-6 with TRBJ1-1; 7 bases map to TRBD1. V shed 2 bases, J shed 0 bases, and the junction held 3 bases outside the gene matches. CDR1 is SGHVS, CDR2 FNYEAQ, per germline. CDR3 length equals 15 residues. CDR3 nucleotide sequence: TGTGCCAGCAGCTTACCAGGGGGAATGAACACTGAAGCTTTCTTT. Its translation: CASSLPGGMNTEAFF. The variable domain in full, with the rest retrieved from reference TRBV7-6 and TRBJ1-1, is GAGVSQSPRYKVTKRGQDVALRCDPISGHVSLYWYRQALGQGPEFLTYFNYEAQQDKSGLPNDRFSAERPEGSISTLTIQRTEQRDSAMYRCASSLPGGMNTEAFFGQGTRLTVV.

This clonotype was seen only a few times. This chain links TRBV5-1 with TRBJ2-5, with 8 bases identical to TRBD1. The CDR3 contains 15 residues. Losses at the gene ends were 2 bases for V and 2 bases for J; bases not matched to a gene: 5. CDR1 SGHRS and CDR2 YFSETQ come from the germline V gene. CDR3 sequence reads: CASSFTDRDQETQYF. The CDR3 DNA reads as TGCGCCAGCAGCTTTACGGACAGGGATCAAGAGACCCAGTACTTC. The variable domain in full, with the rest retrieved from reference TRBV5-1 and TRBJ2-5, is KAGVTQTPRYLIKTRGQQVTLSCSPISGHRSVSWYQQTPGQGLQFLFEYFSETQRNKGNFPGRFSGRQFSNSRSEMNVSTLELGDSALYLCASSFTDRDQETQYFGPGTRLLVL.

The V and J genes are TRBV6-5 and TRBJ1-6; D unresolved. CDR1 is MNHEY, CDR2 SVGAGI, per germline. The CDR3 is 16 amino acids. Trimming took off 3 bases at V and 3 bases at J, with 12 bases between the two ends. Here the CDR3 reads CASSYGPLLYNSPLHF. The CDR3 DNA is TGTGCCAGCAGTTATGGTCCTCTCCTCTATAATTCACCCCTCCACTTT.